This record covers a single T cell receptor beta chain. The antigen remains unidentified. A junction end diverges from the germline sequence, so it may reflect a read error. Germline CDR1 is SGHTA and CDR2 is FQGNSA. This CDR3 has 14 residues. This sample was included in a study of T cells after yellow fever vaccination. Making TCR cDNA involved 5'RACE template switching, which added UMIs and a universal primer site. TCRdb passed the 5' RACE reads through MiXCR, listing each CDR3 protein once. The table records hundreds of thousands of distinct CDR3 sequences, about 12% of them present only once. Points from the study as a whole: Abundant contaminating clonotypes from the bulk population could appear in FACS-sorted repertoires.

This material consisted of PBMCs, taken on the day of the yellow fever booster vaccination. The receptor's source is a man aged 25 to 45 who received the YFV17D yellow fever vaccine. V is TRBV7-2 and J is TRBJ2-7, with TRBD2 matching 9 bases. This CDR3 reads CASRLAGERNEQYF. The CDR3 nucleotides are TGTGCCAGCAGATTAGCGGGAGAAAGGAACGAGCAGTACTTC.